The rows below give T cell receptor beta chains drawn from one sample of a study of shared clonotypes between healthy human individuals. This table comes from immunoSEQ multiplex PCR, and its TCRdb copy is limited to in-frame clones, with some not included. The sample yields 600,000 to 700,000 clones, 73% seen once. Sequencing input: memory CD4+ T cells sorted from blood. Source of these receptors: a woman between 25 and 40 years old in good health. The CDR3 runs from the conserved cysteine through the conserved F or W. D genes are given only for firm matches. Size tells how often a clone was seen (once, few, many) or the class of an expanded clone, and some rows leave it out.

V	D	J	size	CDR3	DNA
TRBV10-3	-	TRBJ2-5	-	CAISDLQGAETQYF	TGTGCCATCAGTGACCTACAGGGCGCCGAGACCCAGTACTTC
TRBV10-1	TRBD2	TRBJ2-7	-	CASRLRGTSFYEQYF	TGCGCCAGCCGCCTTCGGGGGACTAGTTTCTACGAGCAGTACTTC
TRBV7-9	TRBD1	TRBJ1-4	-	CASSLAQGVGEKLFF	TGTGCCAGCAGCTTAGCGCAGGGGGTCGGGGAAAAACTGTTTTTT
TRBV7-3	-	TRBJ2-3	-	CASSLAGFGDTQYF	TGTGCCAGCAGCTTAGCGGGGTTTGGGGATACGCAGTATTTT
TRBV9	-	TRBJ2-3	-	CASSVGAGDTDTQYF	TGTGCCAGCAGCGTAGGAGCGGGCGACACAGATACGCAGTATTTT
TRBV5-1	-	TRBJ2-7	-	CASSLQLETYEQYF	TGCGCCAGCAGCTTACAGCTGGAGACCTACGAGCAGTACTTC
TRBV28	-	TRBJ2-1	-	CASIIWGRAGSEQFF	TGTGCCAGCATCATCTGGGGGCGAGCGGGCAGTGAGCAGTTCTTC
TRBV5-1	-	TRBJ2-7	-	CASSLADDYEQYF	TGCGCCAGCAGCTTGGCAGATGACTACGAGCAGTACTTC
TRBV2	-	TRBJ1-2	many	CASSEGRVYGYTF	TGTGCCAGCAGTGAAGGCCGGGTATATGGCTACACCTTC
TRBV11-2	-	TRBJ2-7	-	CASSLDSEQYF	TGTGCCAGCAGCTTAGATAGCGAGCAGTACTTC